This T cell receptor beta chain was captured in a study of T-cell memory formation after mild COVID-19. Turning to the study itself: There were largely donor-specific TCR clusters. Study-wide results and limits: Contracting CD4+ clones lay largely in CM and EM, with CD8+ ones residing in EMRA. For second-wave clones that peaked at day 37, SARS-CoV-2 specificity went unverified.

One entry per CDR3 protein, called by TCRdb with MiXCR from the 5' RACE reads. The table shows approximately 60,000 distinct CDR3 sequences, with more than 8% occurring only once. Points on this clonotype: The antigen remains unidentified.

V shed 3 bases and J shed 4 bases, with 10 bases lying between them. CDR3 size: 13 residues. The germline CDR1 and CDR2 sequences are SGHRS and YFSETQ. The sequence came from a man aged 18 to 29 who had mild COVID-19 (a few samples of this study predate the infection). Cell type and time point are not known. Sequences were obtained from PBMCs or a T cell subset sorted from them (not recorded which). The chain employs TRBV5-1 and TRBJ1-1, with D possibly TRBD1 on 6 matching bases. CDR3 amino acids: CASSYGQSTEAFF. The CDR3 nucleotides read TGCGCCAGCAGCTACGGACAGTCCACTGAAGCTTTCTTT. Variable domain in full (rest from reference TRBV5-1 and TRBJ1-1): KAGVTQTPRYLIKTRGQQVTLSCSPISGHRSVSWYQQTPGQGLQFLFEYFSETQRNKGNFPGRFSGRQFSNSRSEMNVSTLELGDSALYLCASSYGQSTEAFFGQGTRLTVV.